These 17 T cell receptor beta chains were all obtained from the same sample, sequenced in a study of identifying expanded T cells in peripheral blood. Method: immunoSEQ multiplex PCR; TCRdb's copy keeps in-frame clones and lacks some. Here the sample spans fewer than 60,000 clones, approximately 79% being singletons. The specimen was blood. These receptor sequences come from a person between 18 and 75 years old in good health.

The chain is built from TRBV28 and TRBJ2-7; 10 bases map to TRBD1. V was clipped by 6 bases and J by 2 bases; unmatched bases: 7. CDR1 is MDHEN, CDR2 SYDVKM, per germline. The CDR3 extends over 15 amino acids. As DNA, the CDR3 is TGTGCCAGCAGCTCCGCGGGACAGGGGCCCTACGAGCAGTACGTC. It encodes CASSSAGQGPYEQYV.

V usage is TRBV5-1 and J usage is TRBJ2-7, with TRBD1 as a possible D gene (8 bases). Trimming removed 4 bases from V and 4 bases from J, with 15 bases in between. Germline assignment: CDR1 SGHRS and CDR2 YFSETQ. The CDR3 sequence is 14 residues long. The CDR3 here is CASSPGQGGYEQYV. DNA of the CDR3: TGCGCCAGCAGCCCAGGACAGGGAGGGTACGAGCAGTACGTC.

This chain joins TRBV28 and TRBJ2-1; 9 bases fit TRBD2. The CDR3 is made up of 13 amino acids. CDR1 MDHEN and CDR2 SYDVKM come from the germline V gene. With 11 bases clipped from V and 8 bases from J, the junction kept 10 bases outside the gene matches. In DNA, the CDR3 is TGTGCCGTTCTTAGCGGGAGTAAGGATGAGCAGTTCTTC. It yields the protein CAVLSGSKDEQFF.

This chain connects TRBV4-3 to TRBJ2-2, with 7 bases that match TRBD2. J was trimmed by 6 bases and V by 0 bases; bases with no gene match: 10. Per the germline V gene, CDR1 is LGHNA and CDR2 is YSLEER. The CDR3 sequence is 17 residues long. The CDR3 is CASSQDKNGRSAGELFF. CDR3 DNA: TGCGCCAGCAGCCAAGATAAGAACGGGAGGAGCGCCGGGGAGCTGTTTTTT.

The DNA for the CDR3 is TGTGCCAGCTCCTTTCGCGGGACCCAGTACTTC. It yields the protein CASSFRGTQYF. This rearrangement joins TRBV18 to TRBJ2-5; unclear D gene. Germline V gene sequence: CDR1 KGHSH, CDR2 LQKENI. This CDR3 is built from 11 residues. Trimming removed 6 bases from V and 7 bases from J, with 9 bases in between.

This clone was counted a single time. V is TRBV5-6 and J is TRBJ1-2; D not resolved. CDR3 size: 17 residues. V gave up 1 base and J gave up 4 bases, with 20 bases separating them. Germline CDR1 reads SGHDT; CDR2 reads YYEEEE. DNA of the CDR3: TGTGCCAGCAGCTTGTGGCAGAATCTAGACACTCTCTATGGCTACACCTTC. Translated: CASSLWQNLDTLYGYTF.

Only a few counts were recorded for this clone. J is TRBJ1-2 and V is TRBV6-5; the D is unclear. The CDR3 has 13 amino acids. CDR1 MNHEY and CDR2 SVGAGI come from the germline V gene. The V and J ends lost 0 bases and 6 bases respectively, with 8 bases between them. The CDR3 reads CASSYSERDGYTF. The CDR3 bases are TGTGCCAGCAGTTACTCCGAACGGGATGGCTACACCTTC.

The V call is TRBV2, the J call TRBJ2-3; no clear D. V lost 2 bases and J lost 3, with 6 bases in between. The germline CDR1 and CDR2 sequences are SNHLY and FYNNEI. The CDR3 length is 13 residues. CDR3 coding DNA: TGTGCCAGCAGTGAACGAAGGACAGATACGCAGTATTTT. Its protein product is CASSERRTDTQYF.

V is TRBV18 and J is TRBJ1-1; the D is unclear. V was pared by 2 bases and J by 4 bases, with 8 bases between. Germline lookup yields CDR1 KGHSH and CDR2 LQKENI. CDR3 length: 13 residues. The CDR3 sequence is CASSPKGGTEAFF. CDR3 sequence (DNA): TGTGCCAGCTCACCAAAGGGCGGCACTGAAGCTTTCTTT.

There are a few counts of this clone. This chain joins TRBV6-5 and TRBJ1-1; no reliable D call. The CDR3 has 13 amino acids. Germline CDR1 is MNHEY and CDR2 is SVGAGI. V lost 0 bases to trimming and J lost 11 bases, with 13 bases between them. The CDR3 region has the DNA TGTGCCAGCAGTTACTCGGGCGGCGGCCGGGCTTTCTTT. It codes for CASSYSGGGRAFF.

The table lists this clone with a few counts. The chain has TRBV19 and TRBJ1-2; no clear D gene. Trimming stripped 4 bases from V and 8 bases from J, with 11 bases between. The length of the CDR3 is 12 residues. Germline V gene lookup returns CDR1 LNHDA and CDR2 SQIVND (reference sequence). The CDR3: CASSRDLWGYTF. The CDR3 bases are TGTGCCAGTAGTAGAGACCTGTGGGGCTACACCTTC.

As DNA, the CDR3 is TGTGCCGGCGCCTGGGACAGGGCGAAAGAGACCCAGTACTTC. It encodes CAGAWDRAKETQYF. V gene TRBV27 combines with J gene TRBJ2-5; 9 positions match TRBD1. Germline CDR1 reads MNHEY; CDR2 reads SMNVEV (reference sequence). This CDR3 contains 14 residues. Germline trimming cut 11 bases from V and 3 bases from J; bases unmatched to any gene: 10.

The rearrangement joins TRBV5-1 to TRBJ2-2, with TRBD1 as a possible D gene (6 bases). Looked up from germline, CDR1 is SGHRS and CDR2 is YFSETQ. The V end lost 4 bases, the J end lost 0 bases, and 10 bases lay between the germline ends. The CDR3 sequence is 15 residues long. CDR3 sequence (DNA): TGCGCCAGCAGCGCAGGACAGACGAACACCGGGGAGCTGTTTTTT. This codes for CASSAGQTNTGELFF.

The V and J genes are TRBV28 and TRBJ2-3; D might be TRBD2 (6 bases). CDR1 and CDR2 from the germline V gene are MDHEN and SYDVKM. There are 16 residues in the CDR3. Trimming removed 3 bases at V and 4 bases at J, with 17 bases between. Written as DNA, the CDR3 is TGTGCCAGCAGTTTCGGGGGAACGGGCGAAGCAGATACGCAGTATTTT. The encoded protein is CASSFGGTGEADTQYF.

The table lists this clone with a few counts. CDR3 sequence: CAWSRGGLNIQYF. The DNA of the CDR3 is TGTGCCTGGAGTCGGGGGGGACTAAACATTCAGTACTTC. The chain recombines TRBV30 with TRBJ2-4; 8 bases line up with TRBD2. Germline V gene lookup returns CDR1 GTSNPN and CDR2 SVGIG (reference sequence). This CDR3 has 13 residues. V lost 2 bases to trimming and J lost 6 bases; unmatched junction nucleotides: 3. The full variable domain, rest sourced from reference TRBV30 and TRBJ2-4, is SQTIHQWPATLVQPVGSPLSLECTVEGTSNPNLYWYRQAAGRGLQLLFYSVGIGQISSEVPQNLSASRPQDRQFILSSKKLLLSDSGFYLCAWSRGGLNIQYFGAGTRLSVL.

CDR3: CASSYSESYEQYF. The CDR3 DNA is TGTGCCAGCAGTTACTCCGAGAGTTACGAGCAGTACTTC. J is TRBJ2-7 and V is TRBV6-5; D gene unclear. V was trimmed by 0 bases and J by 4 bases, leaving 7 bases between them. Per the germline V gene, CDR1 is MNHEY and CDR2 is SVGAGI. The CDR3 extends over 13 amino acids.

The V gene is TRBV7-2, the J gene TRBJ1-5; 10 bases match TRBD1. V was pared by 5 bases and J by 6 bases, with 10 bases of the junction left unmatched. CDR3 length equals 16 residues. Germline V gives CDR1 SGHTA, CDR2 FQGNSA. In nucleotides, the CDR3 is TGTGCCAGCAGCCCGCGACAGGGGGCGCGTAGTCAGCCCCAGCATTTT. Translating gives CASSPRQGARSQPQHF.